Below, one T cell receptor beta chain is given with its context. The entry originates in a study of control samples from healthy donors and cancer patients. The protocol was immunoSEQ multiplex PCR, while the TCRdb copy is restricted to in-frame clones and leaves out a portion. The data contain about 40,000 clones, 87% of them seen just once; the ten biggest clones take up more than 8.5%. V lost 0 bases to trimming and J lost 7 bases, with 12 bases between them. Per germline, CDR1 LGHDT and CDR2 YNNKEL (reference sequence). This CDR3 comprises 14 residues. Sequenced sample: PBMCs. The TCR comes from a woman in her sixties or seventies with lung cancer. V usage is TRBV3-1 (or the pseudogene TRBV3-2) and J usage is TRBJ1-2, with D possibly TRBD1 on 6 matching bases. CDR3 amino acids: CASSQEGGLGGYTF. The CDR3 DNA is TGTGCCAGCAGCCAAGAGGGGGGGCTGGGTGGCTACACCTTC.